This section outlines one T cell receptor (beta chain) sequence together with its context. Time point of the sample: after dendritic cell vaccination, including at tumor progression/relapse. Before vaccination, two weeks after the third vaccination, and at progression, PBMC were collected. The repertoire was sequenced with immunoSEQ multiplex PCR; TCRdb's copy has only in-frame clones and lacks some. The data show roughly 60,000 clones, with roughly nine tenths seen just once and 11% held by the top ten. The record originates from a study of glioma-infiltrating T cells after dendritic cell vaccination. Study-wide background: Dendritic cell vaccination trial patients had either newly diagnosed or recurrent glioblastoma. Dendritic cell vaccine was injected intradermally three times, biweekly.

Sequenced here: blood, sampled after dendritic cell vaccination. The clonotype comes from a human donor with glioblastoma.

The CDR3 region is CASNQDRNTEAFF. CDR3 coding DNA: TGCGCCAGCAACCAAGACAGGAACACTGAAGCTTTCTTT. J is TRBJ1-1 and V is TRBV5-1, with D tentatively TRBD1 (5 bases). Germline values: CDR1 SGHRS, CDR2 YFSETQ. The germline V and J ends were trimmed by 6 bases and 1 base, with 10 bases remaining between them. The CDR3 is 13 amino acids.